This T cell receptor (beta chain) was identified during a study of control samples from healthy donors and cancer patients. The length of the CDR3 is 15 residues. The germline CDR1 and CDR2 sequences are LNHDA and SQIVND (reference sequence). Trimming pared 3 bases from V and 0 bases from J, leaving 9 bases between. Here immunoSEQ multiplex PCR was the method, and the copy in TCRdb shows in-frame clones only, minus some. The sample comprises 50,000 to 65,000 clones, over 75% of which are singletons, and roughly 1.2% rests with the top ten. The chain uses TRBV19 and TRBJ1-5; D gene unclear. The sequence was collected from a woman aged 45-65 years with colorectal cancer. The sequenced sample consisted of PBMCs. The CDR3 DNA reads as TGTGCCAGTAGTATCGGTACGCATAGCAATCAGCCCCAGCATTTT. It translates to CASSIGTHSNQPQHF.